This T cell receptor beta chain stems from a study of OX40 agonist ivuxolimab in advanced cancers. Background for the entire study: Ivuxolimab was a fully human IgG2 agonistic monoclonal antibody targeting the costimulatory receptor OX40 (CD134). Partial responses occurred in three dose-escalation patients, of whom one had hepatocellular carcinoma and two had cutaneous melanoma. Prior anti-PD-1, anti-PD-L1 or anti-CTLA-4 therapy was permitted, and checkpoint inhibitors had been received by approximately 39% of dose-escalation patients. The paper covers the monotherapy dose-escalation part of the phase I ivuxolimab trial, which included N of about 51 patients. In the dose-escalation cohort, approximately 82% of patients were male, and the mean age was 60 years with a range of 23 to 79. Of the 50 or so patients in dose escalation, about 20 had hepatocellular carcinoma, some 15 had melanoma, 9 had renal cell carcinoma and 9 had head and neck cancer. The purpose of peripheral TCRbeta sequencing was to test whether ivuxolimab changed TCR sequence diversity and led to clonal T-cell expansion. Intravenous ivuxolimab was administered to patients every 2 weeks at six dose levels: 0.01, 0.1, 0.3, 1.5, 3 and 10 mg/kg. Results the study describes overall, beyond this receptor: At doses of 0.1 to 3.0 mg/kg, clonal expansion of both CD4+ and CD8+ blood T cells was observed from baseline to week 6. Partial responders in the 0.1-3.0 mg/kg groups had among the lowest normalized peripheral clonal expansion, especially among CD8+ T cells. On average, CD8+ T cells showed more expanded clones than CD4+ T cells after ivuxolimab. Low levels of normalized T-cell clonal expansion were also seen in some patients who did not respond. The antigen specificity of the clonally expanded peripheral T cells was not determined.

To sequence the TCRbeta CDR3 region, genomic DNA was isolated from the sorted cells. The immunoSEQ Assay was used to sequence the TCRbeta CDR3 regions. The table comes from immuneACCESS by way of TCRdb, which keeps in-frame sequences with V and J called. Part of the clones is missing from these tables; in studies checked, under half for an unresolved V gene and the rest for unknown reasons. Here the sample has around 98,000 clones; 70% to 90% occur a single time. The ten largest account for 0.5% to 0.55% of the sample. A note on this clone: Its antigen is still unknown. No clone much larger than this one lies a single base away; base qualities are absent.

The trial excluded patients who had a history of autoimmune disease or were on systemic immunosuppression. Peripheral blood for TCR sequencing was collected from all dose cohorts at baseline, on cycle 4 day 1, and on cycle 7 day 1. Samples were obtained from an open-label, multicenter, first-in-human phase I dose-escalation trial of ivuxolimab. Adults with locally advanced or metastatic head and neck squamous cell, hepatocellular, melanoma or renal cell carcinoma were enrolled in the trial. Before TCR sequencing, CD4+ T cells and CD8+ T cells were sorted from peripheral blood as separate populations. A distance of 3 bases separates the germline ends of V and J, which lose 1 base and 4 bases respectively. Including cysteine and phenylalanine, the CDR3 has 13 amino acids. The kept DNA is CDR3 alone, 39 bases in frame from the first base. Via the germline V gene, CDR1 is SGHTS and CDR2 YDEGEE.

The chain links TRBV5-8 with TRBJ2-6; the D gene lacks a confident call. The specimen comprised CD4+ or CD8+ T cells sorted from blood, sampled in a trial of the OX40 agonist ivuxolimab. This sequence was found in an adult with an advanced solid tumor such as melanoma, head and neck, liver or kidney cancer. The CDR3 protein is CASSLHGANVLTF. The nucleotide sequence reads TGTGCCAGCAGCTTGCACGGGGCCAACGTCCTGACTTTC.